This TCR beta chain was sequenced during a study of T cell changes during pregnancy in multiple sclerosis. Germline CDR1 SGHDT, CDR2 YYEEEE. The ends lost 2 bases at V and 6 bases at J; junction bases unmatched: 6. The CDR3 is 16 residues long. Repertoires were generated with immunoSEQ multiplex PCR, while TCRdb's copy carries only in-frame clones and drops some. The sample has tens of thousands of clones; about nine tenths are singletons. This TCR came from a female donor with multiple sclerosis, enrolled in a pregnancy study. Here the sequenced sample was CD4+ T cells from peripheral blood mononuclear cells, taken in the second trimester of pregnancy. The V gene is TRBV5-6, the J gene TRBJ2-7; 15 bases fit TRBD2. The CDR3 region is CASSFRTSGRAIEQYF. In DNA, the CDR3 is TGTGCCAGCAGCTTTAGGACTAGCGGGAGGGCCATCGAGCAGTACTTC.